These T cell receptor beta chains were read from a single sample in a study of molecular identifiers for immune sequencing clone quantification. A single record per CDR3 protein comes from TCRdb applying MiXCR to the PCR reads. The profile covers 68,000 or so distinct CDR3 sequences, with less than 20% appearing a single time and 1.3% to 1.5% taken by the ten largest. Sequenced material: naive CD8+ T cells from blood, with Jurkat cell RNA spiked in. Receptors originate from a human donor in good health. Some libraries in this study had Jurkat cell RNA spiked in. CDR3s include the opening cysteine and the closing phenylalanine or tryptophan. D genes are given only for firm matches. A clone size is listed for some rows: how often the clone was seen (once, few, many), or a class if it is expanded.

d_call: .
clone_size: many
v_call: TRBV7-9
j_call: TRBJ2-5
cdr3_nt: TGTGCCAGCAGCGGGGCCTCGGAGACCCAGTACTTC
cdr3_aa: CASSGASETQYF

d_call: TRBD1
clone_size: .
v_call: TRBV5-1
j_call: TRBJ1-1
cdr3_nt: TGCGCCAGCAGCGAGAGGGGCCAGGGGGGGATCACTGAAACTTTCTTT
cdr3_aa: CASSERGQGGITETFF

d_call: .
clone_size: many
v_call: TRBV25-1
j_call: TRBJ1-5
cdr3_nt: TGTGCCAGCATTCTGAGCAATCAGCCCCAGCATTTT
cdr3_aa: CASILSNQPQHF

d_call: .
clone_size: many
v_call: TRBV5-4
j_call: TRBJ2-1
cdr3_nt: TGTGCCAGCAGCTTTTGGGGGGCCAATGAGCAGTTCTTC
cdr3_aa: CASSFWGANEQFF

d_call: TRBD2
clone_size: many
v_call: TRBV4-1
j_call: TRBJ2-1
cdr3_nt: TGCGCCAGCAGCGAATCCCCTAGCGGGAGGTTTTTGAATGAGCAGTTCTTC
cdr3_aa: CASSESPSGRFLNEQFF

d_call: TRBD2
clone_size: few
v_call: TRBV20-1
j_call: TRBJ2-1
cdr3_nt: TGCAGTGCTAGAGATAGTAAGTCTAGCGGGACGCCCTCCTACAATGAGCAGTTCTTC
cdr3_aa: CSARDSKSSGTPSYNEQFF

d_call: TRBD2
clone_size: many
v_call: TRBV19
j_call: TRBJ2-7
cdr3_nt: TGTGCCAGTAGTATGGGAGGACTAGCGGGATCCTACGAGCAGTACTTC
cdr3_aa: CASSMGGLAGSYEQYF

d_call: TRBD1
clone_size: .
v_call: TRBV19
j_call: TRBJ1-2
cdr3_nt: TGTGCCAGTAGTATTGGGACAGGGCCGAACTATGGCTACACCTTC
cdr3_aa: CASSIGTGPNYGYTF

d_call: TRBD2
clone_size: many
v_call: TRBV11-2
j_call: TRBJ2-1
cdr3_nt: TGTGCCAGCAGCTTAGGGGGGACTAGCGGGAGTTCGGGGTCCTACAATGAGCAGTTCTTC
cdr3_aa: CASSLGGTSGSSGSYNEQFF

d_call: .
clone_size: .
v_call: TRBV11-2
j_call: TRBJ2-7
cdr3_nt: TGTGCCAGCAGCTCAACAGCGGCTCTCTCCTACGAGCAGTACTTC
cdr3_aa: CASSSTAALSYEQYF

d_call: .
clone_size: few
v_call: TRBV6-6
j_call: TRBJ2-2
cdr3_nt: TGTGCCAGCAGTCCCCTTTGGGGGGTTTCAATTTCGAACACCGGGGAGCTGTTTTTT
cdr3_aa: CASSPLWGVSISNTGELFF

d_call: TRBD2
clone_size: few
v_call: TRBV10-2
j_call: TRBJ2-7
cdr3_nt: TGCGCCAGCAGGGGGACTAGCGGGAGACGCGTCCACGAGCAGTACTTC
cdr3_aa: CASRGTSGRRVHEQYF

d_call: .
clone_size: .
v_call: TRBV7-8
j_call: TRBJ1-4
cdr3_nt: TGTGCCAGCAGCTTAGATGACAGCGGGGGATTTAGGGAAAAACTGTTTTTT
cdr3_aa: CASSLDDSGGFREKLFF

d_call: TRBD2
clone_size: many
v_call: TRBV11-3
j_call: TRBJ2-7
cdr3_nt: TGTGCCAGCAGCCCCCGGACTCCCGGGGGGTACGAGCAGTACTTC
cdr3_aa: CASSPRTPGGYEQYF

d_call: .
clone_size: many
v_call: TRBV7-2
j_call: TRBJ2-1
cdr3_nt: TGTGCCAGCAGCTTTTTCCCGGCTGGGTGGCTAGAGCAGTTCTTC
cdr3_aa: CASSFFPAGWLEQFF

d_call: .
clone_size: many
v_call: TRBV20-1
j_call: TRBJ2-3
cdr3_nt: TGCAGTGCTACCCCCCTACGGATGGGCACAGATACGCAGTATTTT
cdr3_aa: CSATPLRMGTDTQYF

d_call: TRBD2
clone_size: medium-sized
v_call: TRBV7-2
j_call: TRBJ2-1
cdr3_nt: TGTGCCAGCAGCTTAGTACCGGGAGGAACGCCACCCCCCTACAATGAGCAGTTCTTC
cdr3_aa: CASSLVPGGTPPPYNEQFF

d_call: .
clone_size: many
v_call: TRBV7-9
j_call: TRBJ2-2
cdr3_nt: TGTGCCACCGTGGGATTGACTGTGAACACCGGGGAGCTGTTTTTT
cdr3_aa: CATVGLTVNTGELFF

d_call: TRBD1
clone_size: many
v_call: TRBV29-1
j_call: TRBJ1-2
cdr3_nt: TGCAGCGTTGCGGGACAGGGGGACGATGGCTACACCTTC
cdr3_aa: CSVAGQGDDGYTF

d_call: TRBD2
clone_size: .
v_call: TRBV12-3/TRBV12-4
j_call: TRBJ2-1
cdr3_nt: TGTGCCAGCAGTTTCCTAGCGGGTTTTAATGAGCAGTTCTTC
cdr3_aa: CASSFLAGFNEQFF

d_call: .
clone_size: many
v_call: TRBV6-2/TRBV6-3
j_call: TRBJ1-1
cdr3_nt: TGTGCCAGCAGAAGAGAGGACGGAGAGAACACTGAAGCTTTCTTT
cdr3_aa: CASRREDGENTEAFF

d_call: .
clone_size: many
v_call: TRBV7-9
j_call: TRBJ1-1
cdr3_nt: TGTGCCAGCAGCTTAAGCACTGAAGCTTTCTTT
cdr3_aa: CASSLSTEAFF

d_call: TRBD1
clone_size: medium-sized
v_call: TRBV29-1
j_call: TRBJ2-3
cdr3_nt: TGCAGCGTGCACATCCCCGGGACAGCTAGCACAGATACGCAGTATTTT
cdr3_aa: CSVHIPGTASTDTQYF

d_call: TRBD2
clone_size: many
v_call: TRBV10-3
j_call: TRBJ2-7
cdr3_nt: TGTGCCATCAGAAGCGGGAGGGCCTACGAGCAGTACTTC
cdr3_aa: CAIRSGRAYEQYF

d_call: TRBD1
clone_size: many
v_call: TRBV7-9
j_call: TRBJ2-1
cdr3_nt: TGTGCCAGCAGCCACCGGGACAGGGTCTTCAATGAGCAGTTCTTC
cdr3_aa: CASSHRDRVFNEQFF

d_call: .
clone_size: many
v_call: TRBV20-1
j_call: TRBJ1-5
cdr3_nt: TGCAGTGCACGGGGCCCGAATAGCAATCAGCCCCAGCATTTT
cdr3_aa: CSARGPNSNQPQHF

d_call: TRBD1
clone_size: .
v_call: TRBV29-1
j_call: TRBJ1-1
cdr3_nt: TGCAGCGTTGAAGTCCTGGGGACAGGGAGTACTGAAGCTTTCTTT
cdr3_aa: CSVEVLGTGSTEAFF

d_call: .
clone_size: many
v_call: TRBV4-3
j_call: TRBJ2-4
cdr3_nt: TGCGCCAGCAGCCAAGTGGCGTCGGGCATTCAGTACTTC
cdr3_aa: CASSQVASGIQYF

d_call: TRBD2
clone_size: .
v_call: TRBV28
j_call: TRBJ2-7
cdr3_nt: TGTGCCAGCAGAGAACAGGGACTAGCGGTCGAGCAGTACTTC
cdr3_aa: CASREQGLAVEQYF

d_call: .
clone_size: many
v_call: TRBV20-1
j_call: TRBJ2-3
cdr3_nt: TGCAGTGCTTTGTTTAGCGGCTTCACGCAGTATTTT
cdr3_aa: CSALFSGFTQYF

d_call: TRBD2
clone_size: many
v_call: TRBV2
j_call: TRBJ2-3
cdr3_nt: TGTGCCAGCAGGCCCGAGCGGGGAAGCACAGATACGCAGTATTTT
cdr3_aa: CASRPERGSTDTQYF

d_call: .
clone_size: many
v_call: TRBV7-2
j_call: TRBJ1-4
cdr3_nt: TGTGCCAGCAGCTTAGATGGTCAGGGACTGTTTTTT
cdr3_aa: CASSLDGQGLFF

d_call: TRBD2
clone_size: .
v_call: TRBV7-3
j_call: TRBJ2-3
cdr3_nt: TGTGCCAGCAGCTTAACAGGCGGGAGGGAAAATACGCAGTATTTT
cdr3_aa: CASSLTGGRENTQYF

d_call: .
clone_size: .
v_call: TRBV27
j_call: TRBJ1-5
cdr3_nt: TGTGCCAGCAGTGTTAAAGGCACAAATCAGCCCCAGCATTTT
cdr3_aa: CASSVKGTNQPQHF

d_call: .
clone_size: .
v_call: TRBV27
j_call: TRBJ1-1
cdr3_nt: TGTGCCAGCAGTTTATCATGCGCAGGGGAGGGTTGTACTGAAGCTTTCTTT
cdr3_aa: CASSLSCAGEGCTEAFF

d_call: .
clone_size: .
v_call: TRBV5-6
j_call: TRBJ2-7
cdr3_nt: TGTGCCAGCAGCTCCTCGGTAGGGTACACCTACGAGCAGTACTTC
cdr3_aa: CASSSSVGYTYEQYF

d_call: .
clone_size: few
v_call: TRBV7-9
j_call: TRBJ2-1
cdr3_nt: TGTGCCAGCCCGGGACCCTCCTACAATGAGCAGTTCTTC
cdr3_aa: CASPGPSYNEQFF

d_call: TRBD2
clone_size: few
v_call: TRBV3-1
j_call: TRBJ2-1
cdr3_nt: TGTGCCAGCAGCCAAGAGATCGTGACTAGCGGATACAATGAGCAGTTCTTC
cdr3_aa: CASSQEIVTSGYNEQFF

d_call: TRBD2
clone_size: many
v_call: TRBV27
j_call: TRBJ2-7
cdr3_nt: TGTGCCAGCAGCTTGGTGGCGGGAGTGTCCTACGAGCAGTACTTC
cdr3_aa: CASSLVAGVSYEQYF

d_call: .
clone_size: many
v_call: TRBV19
j_call: TRBJ1-5
cdr3_nt: TGTGCCACCGGGGGTCCAGGGGATCCCAATCAGCCCCAGCATTTT
cdr3_aa: CATGGPGDPNQPQHF

d_call: .
clone_size: .
v_call: TRBV7-8
j_call: TRBJ2-2
cdr3_nt: TGTGCCAGCAGCCAATATCAAGCGGCCCTCAACCCGAACACCGGGGAGCTGTTTTTT
cdr3_aa: CASSQYQAALNPNTGELFF

d_call: .
clone_size: many
v_call: TRBV14
j_call: TRBJ2-7
cdr3_nt: TGTGCCAGCAGCCAAGTGTCACAGAGCTCCTACGAGCAGTACTTC
cdr3_aa: CASSQVSQSSYEQYF

d_call: .
clone_size: many
v_call: TRBV10-2
j_call: TRBJ2-7
cdr3_nt: TGCGCCAGCAGCCTGGGACTGCCGGAGTACGAGCAGTACTTC
cdr3_aa: CASSLGLPEYEQYF

d_call: .
clone_size: many
v_call: TRBV30
j_call: TRBJ2-1
cdr3_nt: TGTGCCTGGAGTTTCGACACTCGAGGAAAGTTCTTC
cdr3_aa: CAWSFDTRGKFF

d_call: .
clone_size: many
v_call: TRBV29-1
j_call: TRBJ1-5
cdr3_nt: TGCAGCGTTGAAGGGGAGAATAGCAATCAGCCCCAGCATTTT
cdr3_aa: CSVEGENSNQPQHF

d_call: .
clone_size: many
v_call: TRBV11-2
j_call: TRBJ2-5
cdr3_nt: TGTGCCAGCAGTTTAGGGGGACGGCTAGAAAAAGAGACCCAGTACTTC
cdr3_aa: CASSLGGRLEKETQYF

d_call: .
clone_size: .
v_call: TRBV27
j_call: TRBJ2-1
cdr3_nt: TGTGCCAGCAGGCCCATTGACCTCGGCTCATTTCATGAGCAGTTCTTC
cdr3_aa: CASRPIDLGSFHEQFF

d_call: TRBD2
clone_size: .
v_call: TRBV7-9
j_call: TRBJ2-7
cdr3_nt: TGTGCCAGCAGCTCAAATCCAGGGCTAGCGGGCCAGATATCCTACGAGCAGTACTTC
cdr3_aa: CASSSNPGLAGQISYEQYF

d_call: .
clone_size: .
v_call: TRBV11-2
j_call: TRBJ2-2
cdr3_nt: TGTGCCAGCAGCTTAGAGGGATCGAACACCGGGGAGCTGTTTTTT
cdr3_aa: CASSLEGSNTGELFF

d_call: .
clone_size: many
v_call: TRBV15
j_call: TRBJ2-5
cdr3_nt: TGTGCCACCAGCAGAGTACTGCAAGAGACCCAGTACTTC
cdr3_aa: CATSRVLQETQYF